This T cell receptor (beta chain) was sequenced in a study of blood T cell repertoires in COVID-19. Turning to the study itself: The United States, Italy and Spain provided the acute and convalescent COVID-19 samples. Sources were T cells, B-cell-depleted T cells, or PBMCs; the material itself was cDNA or gDNA.

Original processing notes: How many nucleated cells were present was estimated from reference gene primer amplification. Measured with immunoSEQ multiplex PCR; TCRdb has only the in-frame clones, and not every one. For V, J and clone size, that table is used; D and trimming come from the DNA. The data contain 100,000 or so clones, about 72% of them seen just once; the ten biggest clones take up approximately 9.9%. Trimming removed 6 bases from V and 2 bases from J, with 10 bases in between. Per the germline V gene, CDR1 is MNHEY and CDR2 is SMNVEV (reference sequence). The length of the CDR3 is 13 residues.

Specimen: peripheral blood. The source of this sequence is a man in his 60s with active or convalescent COVID-19. The rearrangement uses TRBV27 and TRBJ1-2; D might be TRBD1 (5 bases). The CDR3 DNA follows: TGTGCCAGCAGAGTGGACAAGAACTATGGCTACACCTTC. Translated, it gives CASRVDKNYGYTF.